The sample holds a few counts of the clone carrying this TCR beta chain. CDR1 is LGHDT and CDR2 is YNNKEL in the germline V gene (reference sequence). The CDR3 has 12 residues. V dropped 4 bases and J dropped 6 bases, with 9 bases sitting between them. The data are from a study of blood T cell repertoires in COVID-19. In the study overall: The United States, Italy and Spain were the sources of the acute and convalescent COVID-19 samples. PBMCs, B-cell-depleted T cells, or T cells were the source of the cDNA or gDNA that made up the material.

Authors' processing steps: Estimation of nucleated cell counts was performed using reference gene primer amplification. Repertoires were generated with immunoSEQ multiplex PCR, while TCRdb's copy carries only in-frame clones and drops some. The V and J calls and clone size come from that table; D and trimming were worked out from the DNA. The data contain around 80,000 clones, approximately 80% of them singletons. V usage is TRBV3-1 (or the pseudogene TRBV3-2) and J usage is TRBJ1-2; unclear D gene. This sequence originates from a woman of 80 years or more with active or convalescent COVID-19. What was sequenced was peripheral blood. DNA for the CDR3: TGTGCCAGCAGCCCGGTCGGGGATGGCTACACCTTC. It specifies CASSPVGDGYTF.